This TCR beta chain is from a study of blood T cell repertoires in COVID-19. Turning to the study itself: Samples representing acute and convalescent COVID-19 were sourced from the United States, Italy and Spain. From T cells, B-cell-depleted T cells, or PBMCs came the material, which was cDNA or gDNA.

In the study's own analysis: Estimates of nucleated cell counts were drawn from the amplification of reference gene primers. TCRdb's copy holds only in-frame clones and misses some; the assay was immunoSEQ multiplex PCR. D and trimming come from the DNA, and the V and J calls and clone size come from that table. This repertoire shows roughly 75,000 clones, around 85% found once; its top ten account for under 20%. The sequence was collected from an elderly man in a cohort sampled during active COVID-19. Source material: peripheral blood.

Written as DNA, the CDR3 is TGTGCCAGCAGCTTGGTACCGGGACAGGGCACCGGGGAGCTGTTTTTT. It is translated as CASSLVPGQGTGELFF. V and J are TRBV5-5 and TRBJ2-2; 9 positions agree with TRBD1. Germline trimming cut 0 bases from V and 4 bases from J; bases unmatched to any gene: 4. There are 16 residues in the CDR3. Germline lookup yields CDR1 SGHKS and CDR2 YYEKEE (reference sequence).